This passage covers 23 T cell receptor beta chains from one sample sequenced in a study of technical replicates of blood from several donors. TCRdb's copy holds only in-frame clones and misses some; the assay was immunoSEQ multiplex PCR. Altogether roughly 80,000 clones are present, under 95% being singletons, with the ten largest covering about 0.35%. The sequencing input was T cells isolated from PBMCs. The receptors stem from a human donor in good health.

This rearrangement joins TRBV5-4 to TRBJ2-5, with D tentatively TRBD2 (5 bases). The CDR3 sequence is 13 residues long. V lost 4 bases to trimming and J lost 9 bases, with 16 bases between them. Germline V gene data show CDR1 as SGHNT and CDR2 as YYREEE (reference sequence). CDR3 bases: TGTGCCAGCAGCCGGACTGGCTCCTGGGCCCAGTACTTC. This sequence encodes CASSRTGSWAQYF.

J is TRBJ2-5 and V is TRBV9, with TRBD2 as a possible D gene (5 bases). V was shortened by 1 base and J by 1 base, with 11 bases between the two germline ends. Per germline, CDR1 SGDLS and CDR2 YYNGEE. The CDR3 has 15 residues. The CDR3, as DNA: TGTGCCAGCAGCGTACTGCCGAGGGCCCAAGAGACCCAGTACTTC. Amino acids: CASSVLPRAQETQYF.

This clone appeared once. The V call is TRBV7-7, the J call TRBJ2-7, with D possibly matching TRBD1 (6 bases). The CDR3 covers 13 residues. Trimming shortened V by 0 bases and J by 4 bases, and 7 bases separated the two germline ends. Germline CDR1 and CDR2: SSHAT and FNYEAQ (reference sequence). As DNA, the CDR3 is TGTGCCAGCAGCTTAGCGCAGGGGTACGAGCAGTACTTC. It specifies CASSLAQGYEQYF.

This CDR3 reads CASSYTGFFGYTF. The CDR3 bases are TGTGCCAGCAGTTACACGGGGTTCTTTGGCTACACCTTC. J is TRBJ1-2 and V is TRBV6-6, with D uncertain. Trimming stripped 2 bases from V and 7 bases from J, with 11 bases between. In germline, CDR1 is MNHNY, CDR2 SVGAGI (reference sequence). The CDR3 loop spans 13 amino acids.

CDR3 region: CASSEAPDRNYGYTF. CDR3 coding DNA: TGTGCCAGCAGTGAAGCCCCAGACAGGAACTATGGCTACACCTTC. The rearrangement uses TRBV6-1 and TRBJ1-2; D perhaps matches TRBD1 (6 bases). Germline assignment: CDR1 MNHNS and CDR2 SASEGT. With 0 bases removed from V and 2 bases from J, the gap between germline ends came to 10 bases. The CDR3 is 15 residues long.

This chain connects TRBV6-4 to TRBJ2-2, with a possible D match to TRBD1 (7 bases). The CDR3 extends over 15 amino acids. Germline V gives CDR1 MRHNA, CDR2 SNTAGT. Trimming cost V 2 bases and J 6 bases, with 13 bases left between them. The CDR3 DNA reads TGTGCCAGCAGTGACCAGAGCAGGGGGGCCGGGGAGCTGTTTTTT. Amino acid sequence: CASSDQSRGAGELFF.

V usage is TRBV7-9 and J usage is TRBJ2-5; D gene unclear. Germline CDR1 is SEHNR and CDR2 is FQNEAQ (reference sequence). This CDR3 is 12 amino acids long. V was shortened by 5 bases and J by 5 bases, with 9 bases between the two germline ends. CDR3 in amino acids: CASSPRLETQYF. CDR3 coding DNA: TGTGCCAGCAGCCCCCGACTTGAGACCCAGTACTTC.

The gene calls are TRBV6-6 and TRBJ1-4; 8 nucleotides align to TRBD1. Germline V gene sequence: CDR1 MNHNY, CDR2 SVGAGI (reference sequence). CDR3 length equals 14 residues. V was pared by 5 bases and J by 6 bases, with 5 bases of the junction left unmatched. CDR3 coding DNA: TGTGCCAGCAGTAGGACAGGGCACTATGAAAAACTGTTTTTT. Translation: CASSRTGHYEKLFF.

The CDR3 here is CASSLESGGGEKLFF. DNA of the CDR3: TGTGCCAGCAGCTTAGAGTCAGGGGGCGGTGAAAAACTGTTTTTT. V and J are TRBV7-9 and TRBJ1-4, with 8 positions matching TRBD1. V lost 1 base to trimming and J lost 7 bases; unmatched junction nucleotides: 5. This CDR3 is 15 amino acids long. The germline gives CDR1 SEHNR, CDR2 FQNEAQ (reference sequence).

The chain has TRBV25-1 and TRBJ1-4; D unresolved. Germline CDR1 reads MGHDK; CDR2 reads SYGVNS. With 3 bases removed from V and 8 bases from J, the gap between germline ends came to 7 bases. CDR3 length: 12 amino acids. The CDR3 reads CASSDSGEKLFF. The CDR3 DNA follows: TGTGCCAGCAGTGATTCTGGCGAAAAACTGTTTTTT.

The V call is TRBV10-1, the J call TRBJ2-3, with TRBD2 as a possible D gene (6 bases). Germline V CDR1 and CDR2: WNHNN, SYGVQD (reference sequence). Between the trimmed V and J ends, which lost 10 bases and 3 bases, there was a span of 17 bases. The CDR3 contains 14 residues. CDR3 loop: CATPAGGRTDTQYF. Written as DNA, the CDR3 is TGCGCCACCCCGGCCGGGGGAAGGACAGATACGCAGTATTTT.

The chain uses TRBV2 and TRBJ1-5, with a weak D call TRBD1 (6 bases). Trimming removed 2 bases at V and 5 bases at J, with 10 bases between. The germline V gene encodes CDR1 SNHLY and CDR2 FYNNEI. The CDR3 length is 14 residues. CDR3 sequence: CASSEQGIHQPQHF. The DNA of the CDR3 is TGTGCCAGCAGTGAACAGGGGATTCATCAGCCCCAGCATTTT.

The rearrangement joins TRBV10-3 to TRBJ2-7; D might be TRBD1 (5 bases). Trimming stripped 0 bases from V and 0 bases from J, with 9 bases between. The CDR3 runs 15 residues. Germline V gene lookup returns CDR1 ENHRY and CDR2 SYGVKD. CDR3 protein: CAISESSTVSYEQYF. The CDR3 nucleotides are TGTGCCATCAGTGAGTCCTCGACAGTCTCCTACGAGCAGTACTTC.

The chain employs TRBV9 and TRBJ2-7; 7 bases agree with TRBD1. Trimming took 0 bases from V and 6 from J; bases not matched to a gene: 6. Germline CDR1 reads SGDLS; CDR2 reads YYNGEE. This CDR3 has 14 residues. CDR3 amino acids: CASSVGPDRVEQYF. Written as DNA, the CDR3 is TGTGCCAGCAGCGTAGGACCCGACAGGGTCGAGCAGTACTTC.

The gene calls are TRBV27 and TRBJ1-3, with unresolved D. CDR3 length: 13 amino acids. The germline V gene encodes CDR1 MNHEY and CDR2 SMNVEV (reference sequence). V was trimmed by 4 bases and J by 1 base, leaving 5 bases between them. The CDR3 sequence is CASSSSSGNTIYF. CDR3 nucleotide sequence: TGTGCCAGCAGTTCGAGTTCTGGAAACACCATATATTTT.

The V gene is TRBV25-1, the J gene TRBJ2-1; D might be TRBD1 (5 bases). Trimming cost V 7 bases and J 9 bases, with 16 bases left between them. Looked up from germline, CDR1 is MGHDK and CDR2 is SYGVNS. The CDR3 extends over 13 amino acids. The CDR3 nucleotides are TGTGCCAGCAACGGGCAGGGTTTTAGTGAGCAGTTCTTC. Protein product: CASNGQGFSEQFF. The full variable domain, rest sourced from reference TRBV25-1 and TRBJ2-1, is EADIYQTPRYLVIGTGKKITLECSQTMGHDKMYWYQQDPGMELHLIHYSYGVNSTEKGDLSSESTVSRIRTEHFPLTLESARPSHTSQYLCASNGQGFSEQFFGPGTRLTVL.

The chain links TRBV7-9 to TRBJ2-7, with no clear D. Trimming pared 5 bases from V and 1 base from J, leaving 12 bases between. The CDR3 runs 14 residues. Germline V gene sequence: CDR1 SEHNR, CDR2 FQNEAQ (reference sequence). The CDR3 DNA sequence: TGTGCCAGCAGCCCGAGCCCTACTTCCTACGAGCAGTACTTC. Translated, it gives CASSPSPTSYEQYF.

The CDR3 is CASSLALRGTEAFF. The CDR3 DNA reads as TGCGCCAGCAGCTTGGCCCTTCGGGGCACTGAAGCTTTCTTT. The genes are TRBV5-1 and TRBJ1-1; D uncertain. CDR1 and CDR2 (germline): SGHRS, YFSETQ. The CDR3 consists of 14 residues. Trimming removed 0 bases from V and 4 bases from J, with 10 bases in between.

The V and J genes are TRBV4-3 and TRBJ2-7, with 7 bases matching TRBD2. V lost 1 base, J lost 6 bases, and 9 bases stayed unmatched. The CDR3 is made up of 15 amino acids. Germline V CDR1 and CDR2: LGHNA, YSLEER. The CDR3 protein is CASSQGAGAVREQYF. For the CDR3, the DNA is TGCGCCAGCAGCCAAGGGGCGGGAGCAGTCCGCGAGCAGTACTTC.

The genes are TRBV9 and TRBJ1-1; TRBD1 matches at 8 bases. With V trimmed by 2 bases and J by 2 bases, 2 bases remained unmatched. The CDR3 loop spans 14 amino acids. Germline CDR1 is SGDLS and CDR2 is YYNGEE. The CDR3 coding sequence is TGTGCCAGCAGCGTGGGACAGGCTAACACTGAAGCTTTCTTT. Protein sequence: CASSVGQANTEAFF.

V gene TRBV7-8 combines with J gene TRBJ2-7; a weak D match, TRBD1 (6 bases). Germline CDR1 SGHVS, CDR2 FQNEAQ. This CDR3 has 17 residues. V was trimmed by 3 bases and J by 4 bases, leaving 22 bases between them. The CDR3 coding sequence is TGTGCCAGCAGCTTGCTAACCCCCGGGACATATTCTTACGAGCAGTACTTC. Protein product: CASSLLTPGTYSYEQYF. The entire variable domain, with the rest obtained from reference TRBV7-8 and TRBJ2-7, is as follows: GAGVSQSPRYKVAKRGQDVALRCDPISGHVSLFWYQQALGQGPEFLTYFQNEAQLDKSGLPSDRFFAERPEGSVSTLKIQRTQQEDSAVYLCASSLLTPGTYSYEQYFGPGTRLTVT.

The V call is TRBV25-1, the J call TRBJ2-5; 9 bases match TRBD1. The CDR3 contains 14 residues. V was clipped by 8 bases and J by 5 bases; unmatched bases: 9. Germline-derived CDR1 and CDR2 are MGHDK and SYGVNS. The CDR3 sequence: CASVHRGRGETQYF. The CDR3 coding sequence is TGTGCCAGCGTACACAGGGGGCGAGGCGAGACCCAGTACTTC.

V and J are TRBV5-1 and TRBJ2-3, with TRBD1 as a possible D gene (5 bases). This CDR3 comprises 16 residues. Germline loops: CDR1 SGHRS, CDR2 YFSETQ. The ends were cut back, 4 bases at V and 0 bases at J, with 15 bases in the middle. Here the CDR3 reads CASSIGASTSTDTQYF. The CDR3 DNA reads as TGCGCCAGCAGCATAGGGGCCTCGACTAGCACAGATACGCAGTATTTT.